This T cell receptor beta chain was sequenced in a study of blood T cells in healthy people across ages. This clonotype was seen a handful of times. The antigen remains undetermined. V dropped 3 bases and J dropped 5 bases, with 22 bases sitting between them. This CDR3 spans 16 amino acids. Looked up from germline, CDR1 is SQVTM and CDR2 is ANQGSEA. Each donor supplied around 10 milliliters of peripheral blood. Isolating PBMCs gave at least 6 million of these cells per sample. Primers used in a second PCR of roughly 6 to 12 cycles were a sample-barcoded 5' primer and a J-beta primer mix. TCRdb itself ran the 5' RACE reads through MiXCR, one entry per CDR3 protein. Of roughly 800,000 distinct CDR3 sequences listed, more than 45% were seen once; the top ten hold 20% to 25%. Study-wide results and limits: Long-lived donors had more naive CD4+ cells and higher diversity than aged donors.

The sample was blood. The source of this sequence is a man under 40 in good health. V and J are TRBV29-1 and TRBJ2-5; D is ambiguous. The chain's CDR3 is CSVDPKRGASPETQYF. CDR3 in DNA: TGCAGCGTTGACCCCAAGAGAGGAGCTTCGCCGGAGACCCAGTACTTC.